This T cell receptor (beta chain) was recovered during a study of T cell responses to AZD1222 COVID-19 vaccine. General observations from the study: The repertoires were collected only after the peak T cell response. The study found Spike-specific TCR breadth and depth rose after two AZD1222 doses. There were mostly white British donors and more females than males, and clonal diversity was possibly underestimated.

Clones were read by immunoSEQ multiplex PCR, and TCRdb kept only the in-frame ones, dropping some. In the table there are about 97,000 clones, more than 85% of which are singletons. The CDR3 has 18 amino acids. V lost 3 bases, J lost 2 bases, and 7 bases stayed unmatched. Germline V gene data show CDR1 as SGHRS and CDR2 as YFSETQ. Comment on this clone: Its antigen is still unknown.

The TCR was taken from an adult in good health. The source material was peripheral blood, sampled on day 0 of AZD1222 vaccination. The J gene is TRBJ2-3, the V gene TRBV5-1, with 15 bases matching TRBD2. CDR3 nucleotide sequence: TGCGCCAGCAGCTCCGGACTAGCGGGGGGGCTCTACACAGATACGCAGTATTTT. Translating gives CASSSGLAGGLYTDTQYF.